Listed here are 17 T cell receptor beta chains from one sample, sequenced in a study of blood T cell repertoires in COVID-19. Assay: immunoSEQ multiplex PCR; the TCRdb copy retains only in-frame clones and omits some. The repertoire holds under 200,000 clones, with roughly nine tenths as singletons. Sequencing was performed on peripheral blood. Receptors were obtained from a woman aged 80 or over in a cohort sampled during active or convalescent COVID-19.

The DNA of the CDR3 is TGTGCCACCAGCAGCTACGACAGAATCTCCCGACTTGGCTACACCTTC. This gives the protein CATSSYDRISRLGYTF. The rearrangement joins TRBV15 to TRBJ1-2, with D tentatively TRBD1 (5 bases). In germline, CDR1 is LNHNV, CDR2 YYDKDF (reference sequence). The V end lost 3 bases, the J end lost 7 bases, and 21 bases lay between the germline ends. This CDR3 spans 16 amino acids.

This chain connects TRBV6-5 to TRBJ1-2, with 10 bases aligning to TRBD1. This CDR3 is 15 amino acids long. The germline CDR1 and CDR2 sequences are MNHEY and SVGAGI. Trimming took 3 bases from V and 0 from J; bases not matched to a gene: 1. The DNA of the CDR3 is TGTGCCAGCAGTTATGACAGGGGGCCTAACTATGGCTACACCTTC. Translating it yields CASSYDRGPNYGYTF.

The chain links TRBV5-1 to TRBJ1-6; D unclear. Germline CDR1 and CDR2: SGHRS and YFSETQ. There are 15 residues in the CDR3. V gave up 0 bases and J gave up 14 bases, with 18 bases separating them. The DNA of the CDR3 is TGCGCCAGCAGCTTGGGGGGTCCAATCCGGGATGCCCTCCACTTT. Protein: CASSLGGPIRDALHF.

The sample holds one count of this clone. CDR3 in DNA: TGTGCCAGCAGTTACTCGACAGCTAACTATGGCTACACCTTC. Amino acids: CASSYSTANYGYTF. This sequence joins TRBV6-5 and TRBJ1-2; TRBD1 is a possible D gene (5 bases). Germline V gene data show CDR1 as MNHEY and CDR2 as SVGAGI. CDR3 length: 14 residues. Trimming cost V 0 bases and J 0 bases, with 5 bases left between them.

The CDR3 sequence: CASSHTGQGYREQYF. CDR3 nucleotide sequence: TGCGCCAGCAGCCATACGGGACAGGGATATCGGGAGCAGTACTTC. This chain links TRBV4-3 with TRBJ2-7, with 9 bases lining up with TRBD1. J gave up 7 bases and V 3 bases, and 10 bases lay outside the gene matches. This CDR3 is built from 15 residues. CDR1 is LGHNA and CDR2 is YSLEER in the germline V gene.

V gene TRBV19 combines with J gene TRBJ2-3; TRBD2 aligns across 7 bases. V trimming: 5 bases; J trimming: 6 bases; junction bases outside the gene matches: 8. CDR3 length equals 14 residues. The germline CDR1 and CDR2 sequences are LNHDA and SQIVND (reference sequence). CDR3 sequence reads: CASSEGTTADTQYF. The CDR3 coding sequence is TGTGCCAGTAGTGAAGGGACTACCGCGGATACGCAGTATTTT.

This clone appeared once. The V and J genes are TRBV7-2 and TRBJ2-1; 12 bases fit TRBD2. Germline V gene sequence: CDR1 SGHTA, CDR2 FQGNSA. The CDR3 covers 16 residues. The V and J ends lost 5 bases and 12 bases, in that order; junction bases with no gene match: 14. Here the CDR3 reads CASSPLAGGTTMSQFF. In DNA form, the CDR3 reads TGTGCCAGCAGCCCGCTAGCGGGGGGGACTACAATGTCGCAGTTCTTC.

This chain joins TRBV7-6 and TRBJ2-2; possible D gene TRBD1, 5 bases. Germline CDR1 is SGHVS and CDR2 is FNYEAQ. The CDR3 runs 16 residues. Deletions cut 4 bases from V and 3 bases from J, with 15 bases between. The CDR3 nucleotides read TGTGCCAGCAGCTCGGCGGCCAGGGTGTACACCGGGGAGCTGTTTTTT. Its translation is CASSSAARVYTGELFF. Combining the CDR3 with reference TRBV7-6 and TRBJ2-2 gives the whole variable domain GAGVSQSPRYKVTKRGQDVALRCDPISGHVSLYWYRQALGQGPEFLTYFNYEAQQDKSGLPNDRFSAERPEGSISTLTIQRTEQRDSAMYRCASSSAARVYTGELFFGEGSRLTVL.

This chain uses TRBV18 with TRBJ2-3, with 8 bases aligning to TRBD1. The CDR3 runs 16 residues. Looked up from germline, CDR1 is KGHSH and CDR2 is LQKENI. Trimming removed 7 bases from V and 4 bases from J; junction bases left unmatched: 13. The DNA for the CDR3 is TGTGCCAGCTGCACGGCGGTCAGGGGGCGTTCAGATACGCAGTATTTT. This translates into CASCTAVRGRSDTQYF.

Here the CDR3 reads CASSALPNSGNTIYF. For the CDR3, the DNA is TGTGCCAGCAGCGCTCTGCCGAACAGTGGAAACACCATATATTTT. The chain couples TRBV6-5 to TRBJ1-3, with D unresolved. Between the trimmed V and J ends, which lost 6 bases and 3 bases, there was a span of 15 bases. The CDR3 totals 15 residues. Germline CDR1 is MNHEY and CDR2 is SVGAGI.

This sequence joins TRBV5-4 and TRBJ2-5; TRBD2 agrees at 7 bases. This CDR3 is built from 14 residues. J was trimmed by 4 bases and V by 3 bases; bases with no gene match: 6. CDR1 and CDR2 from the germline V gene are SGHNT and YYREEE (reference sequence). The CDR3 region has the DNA TGTGCCAGCAGCTATAAAGGGGAGGGAGAGACCCAGTACTTC. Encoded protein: CASSYKGEGETQYF.

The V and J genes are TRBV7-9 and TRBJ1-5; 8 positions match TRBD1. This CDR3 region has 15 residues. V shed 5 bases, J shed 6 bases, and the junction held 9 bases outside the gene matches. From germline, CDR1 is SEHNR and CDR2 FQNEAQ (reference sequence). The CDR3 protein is CASSLTGERGQPQHF. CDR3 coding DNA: TGTGCCAGCAGCCTGACAGGGGAAAGGGGTCAGCCCCAGCATTTT. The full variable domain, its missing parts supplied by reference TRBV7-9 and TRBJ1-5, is DTGVSQNPRHKITKRGQNVTFRCDPISEHNRLYWYRQTLGQGPEFLTYFQNEAQLEKSRLLSDRFSAERPKGSFSTLEIQRTEQGDSAMYLCASSLTGERGQPQHFGDGTRLSIL.

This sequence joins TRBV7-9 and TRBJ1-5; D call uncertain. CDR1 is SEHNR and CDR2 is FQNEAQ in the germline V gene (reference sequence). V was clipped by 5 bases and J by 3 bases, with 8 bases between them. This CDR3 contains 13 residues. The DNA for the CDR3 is TGTGCCAGCAGCCAAAGCGTCAATCAGCCCCAGCATTTT. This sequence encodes CASSQSVNQPQHF.

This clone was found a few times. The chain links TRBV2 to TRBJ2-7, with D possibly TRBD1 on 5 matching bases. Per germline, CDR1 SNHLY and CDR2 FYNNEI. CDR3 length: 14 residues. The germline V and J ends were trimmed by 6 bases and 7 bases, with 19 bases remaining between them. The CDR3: CASRNRGAQGEQYV. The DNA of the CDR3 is TGTGCCAGCAGGAACCGCGGAGCCCAGGGAGAGCAGTACGTC.

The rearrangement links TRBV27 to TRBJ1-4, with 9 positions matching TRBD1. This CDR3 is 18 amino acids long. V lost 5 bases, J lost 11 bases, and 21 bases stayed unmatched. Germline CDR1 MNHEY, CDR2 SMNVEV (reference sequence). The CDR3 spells CASSNTGTGGLPLGKLFF. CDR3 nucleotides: TGTGCCAGCAGTAACACCGGTACAGGGGGCCTCCCTCTGGGGAAACTGTTTTTT.

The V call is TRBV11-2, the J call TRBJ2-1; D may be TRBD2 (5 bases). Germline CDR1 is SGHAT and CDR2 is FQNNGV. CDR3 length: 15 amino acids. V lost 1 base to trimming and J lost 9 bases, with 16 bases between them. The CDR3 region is CASSLGFSASGEQFF. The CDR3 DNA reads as TGTGCCAGCAGCTTAGGGTTTAGCGCGAGCGGTGAGCAGTTCTTC.

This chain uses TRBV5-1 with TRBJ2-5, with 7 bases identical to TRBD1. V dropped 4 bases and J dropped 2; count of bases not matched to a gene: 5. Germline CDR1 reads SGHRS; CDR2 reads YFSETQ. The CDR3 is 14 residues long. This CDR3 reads CASSGDSLQETQYF. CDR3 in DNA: TGCGCCAGCAGCGGGGACAGCCTACAAGAGACCCAGTACTTC.